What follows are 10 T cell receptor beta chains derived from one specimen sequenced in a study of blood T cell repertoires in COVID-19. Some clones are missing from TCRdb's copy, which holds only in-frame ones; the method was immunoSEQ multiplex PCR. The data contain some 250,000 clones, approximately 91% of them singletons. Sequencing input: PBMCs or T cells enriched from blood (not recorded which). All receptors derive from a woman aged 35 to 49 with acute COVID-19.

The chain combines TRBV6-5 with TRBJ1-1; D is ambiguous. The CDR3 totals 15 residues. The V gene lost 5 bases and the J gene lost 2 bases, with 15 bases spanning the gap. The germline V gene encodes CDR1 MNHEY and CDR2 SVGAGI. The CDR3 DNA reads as TGTGCCAGCAGTACCCCCAGAGGAGTAAACACTGAAGCTTTCTTT. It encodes CASSTPRGVNTEAFF.

This CDR3 is CASSQERESNQPQHF. The CDR3 nucleotides are TGTGCCAGCAGCCAAGAAAGGGAGAGCAATCAGCCCCAGCATTTT. This chain connects TRBV3-1 (or the pseudogene TRBV3-2) to TRBJ1-5; no clear D. In germline, CDR1 is LGHDT, CDR2 YNNKEL (reference sequence). The CDR3 length is 15 residues. The V end was cut by 0 bases, the J end by 1 base, with 7 bases between.

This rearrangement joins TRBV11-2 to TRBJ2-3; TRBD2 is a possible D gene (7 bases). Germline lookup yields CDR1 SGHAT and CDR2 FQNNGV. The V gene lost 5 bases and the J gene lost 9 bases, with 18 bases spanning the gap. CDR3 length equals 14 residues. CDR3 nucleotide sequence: TGTGCCAGCAGCCTCACCGGGGGGCCGTGGACGCAGTATTTT. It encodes CASSLTGGPWTQYF.

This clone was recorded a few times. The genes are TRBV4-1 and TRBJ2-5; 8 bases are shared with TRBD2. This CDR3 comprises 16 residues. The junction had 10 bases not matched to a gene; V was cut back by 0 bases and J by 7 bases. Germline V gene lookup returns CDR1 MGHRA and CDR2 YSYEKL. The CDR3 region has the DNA TGCGCCAGCAGCCAAGATGCGGGGGGAGTATGGGGGACCCAGTACTTC. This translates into CASSQDAGGVWGTQYF.

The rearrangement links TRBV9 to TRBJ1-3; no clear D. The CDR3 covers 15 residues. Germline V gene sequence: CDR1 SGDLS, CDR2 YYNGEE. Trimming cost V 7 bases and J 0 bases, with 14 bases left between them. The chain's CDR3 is CASSRGGNSGNTIYF. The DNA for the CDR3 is TGTGCCAGCTCGCGGGGTGGGAACTCTGGAAACACCATATATTTT.

CDR3: CASSATSGPYEQYF. The CDR3 DNA sequence: TGTGCCAGCAGCGCGACTAGCGGGCCCTACGAGCAGTACTTC. The V call is TRBV9, the J call TRBJ2-7; 10 positions agree with TRBD2. The V and J ends lost 3 bases and 2 bases, in that order; junction bases with no gene match: 2. From germline, CDR1 is SGDLS and CDR2 YYNGEE. The length of the CDR3 is 14 residues. Complete variable domain (other parts from reference TRBV9 and TRBJ2-7): DSGVTQTPKHLITATGQRVTLRCSPRSGDLSVYWYQQSLDQGLQFLIQYYNGEERAKGNILERFSAQQFPDLHSELNLSSLELGDSALYFCASSATSGPYEQYFGPGTRLTVT.

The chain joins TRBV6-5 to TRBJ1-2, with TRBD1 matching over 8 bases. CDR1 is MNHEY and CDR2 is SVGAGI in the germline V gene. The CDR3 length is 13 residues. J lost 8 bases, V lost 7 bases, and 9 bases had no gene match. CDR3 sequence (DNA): TGTGCCAGCACCGACAGGGGACTGGGGGGCTACACCTTC. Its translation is CASTDRGLGGYTF.

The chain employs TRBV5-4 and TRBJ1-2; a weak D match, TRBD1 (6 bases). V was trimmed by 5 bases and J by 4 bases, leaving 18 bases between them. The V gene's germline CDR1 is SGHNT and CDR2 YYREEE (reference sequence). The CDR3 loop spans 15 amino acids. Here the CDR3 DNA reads TGTGCCAGCAGTCCCTATTTGACAGGATTCTATGGCTACACCTTC. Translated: CASSPYLTGFYGYTF.

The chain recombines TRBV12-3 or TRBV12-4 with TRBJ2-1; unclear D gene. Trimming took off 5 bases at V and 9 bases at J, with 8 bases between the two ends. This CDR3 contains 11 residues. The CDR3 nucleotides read TGTGCCAGCAGTACCCCGGGTGAGCAGTTCTTC. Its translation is CASSTPGEQFF.

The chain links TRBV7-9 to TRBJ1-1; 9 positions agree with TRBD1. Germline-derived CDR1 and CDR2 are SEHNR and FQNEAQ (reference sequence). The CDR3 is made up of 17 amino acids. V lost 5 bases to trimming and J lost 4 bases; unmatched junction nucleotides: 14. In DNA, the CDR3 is TGTGCCAGCAGCCGAACCATTACAGGGGGCAGGGGCACTGAAGCTTTCTTT. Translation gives CASSRTITGGRGTEAFF.